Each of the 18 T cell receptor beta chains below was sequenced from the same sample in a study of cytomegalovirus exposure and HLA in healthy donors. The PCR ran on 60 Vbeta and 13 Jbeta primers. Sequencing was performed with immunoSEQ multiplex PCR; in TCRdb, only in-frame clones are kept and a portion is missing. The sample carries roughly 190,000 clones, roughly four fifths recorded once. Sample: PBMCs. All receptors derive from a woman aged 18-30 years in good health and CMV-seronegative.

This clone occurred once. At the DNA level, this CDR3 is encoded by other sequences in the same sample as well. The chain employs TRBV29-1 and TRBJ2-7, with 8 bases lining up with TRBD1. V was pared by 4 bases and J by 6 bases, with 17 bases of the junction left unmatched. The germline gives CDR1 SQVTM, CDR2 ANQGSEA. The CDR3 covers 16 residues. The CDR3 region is CSVVVAVGQGTGEQYF. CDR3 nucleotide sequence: TGCAGCGTTGTAGTGGCCGTCGGACAGGGAACTGGCGAGCAGTACTTC.

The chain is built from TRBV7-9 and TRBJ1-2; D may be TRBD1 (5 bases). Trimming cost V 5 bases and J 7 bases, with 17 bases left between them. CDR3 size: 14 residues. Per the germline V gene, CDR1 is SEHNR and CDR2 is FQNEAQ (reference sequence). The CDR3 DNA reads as TGTGCCAGCAGCCTAGTAAATCAGGGTGGTGGCTACACCTTC. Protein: CASSLVNQGGGYTF. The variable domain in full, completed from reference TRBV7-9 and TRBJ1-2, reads DTGVSQNPRHKITKRGQNVTFRCDPISEHNRLYWYRQTLGQGPEFLTYFQNEAQLEKSRLLSDRFSAERPKGSFSTLEIQRTEQGDSAMYLCASSLVNQGGGYTFGSGTRLTVV.

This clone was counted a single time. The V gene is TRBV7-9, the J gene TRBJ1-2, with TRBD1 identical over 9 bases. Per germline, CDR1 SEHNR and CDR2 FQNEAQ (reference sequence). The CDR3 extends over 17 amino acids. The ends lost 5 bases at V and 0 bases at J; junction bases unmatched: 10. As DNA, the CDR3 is TGTGCCAGCAGCGAAACAGGGGGCTCTAGAGCTAACTATGGCTACACCTTC. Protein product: CASSETGGSRANYGYTF.

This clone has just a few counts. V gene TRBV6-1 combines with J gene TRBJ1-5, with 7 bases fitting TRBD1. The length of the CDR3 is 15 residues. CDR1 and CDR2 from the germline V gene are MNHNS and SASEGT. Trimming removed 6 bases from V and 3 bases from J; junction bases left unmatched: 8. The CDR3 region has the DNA TGTGCCAGCAGGGAGGGACAGCCGAACAATCAGCCCCAGCATTTT. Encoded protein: CASREGQPNNQPQHF.

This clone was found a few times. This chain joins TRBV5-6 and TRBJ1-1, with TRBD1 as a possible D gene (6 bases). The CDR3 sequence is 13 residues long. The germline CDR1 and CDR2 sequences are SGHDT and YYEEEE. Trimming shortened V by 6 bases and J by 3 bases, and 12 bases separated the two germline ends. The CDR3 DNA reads TGTGCCAGCAACAGGGAAGGGGACACTGAAGCTTTCTTT. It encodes CASNREGDTEAFF.

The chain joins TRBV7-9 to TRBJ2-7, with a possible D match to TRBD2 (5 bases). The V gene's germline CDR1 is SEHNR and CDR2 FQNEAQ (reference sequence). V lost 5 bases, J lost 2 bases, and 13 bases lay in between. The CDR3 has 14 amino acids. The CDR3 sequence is CASSPSSGTYEQYF. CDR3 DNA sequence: TGTGCCAGCAGCCCTAGTTCGGGGACCTACGAGCAGTACTTC.

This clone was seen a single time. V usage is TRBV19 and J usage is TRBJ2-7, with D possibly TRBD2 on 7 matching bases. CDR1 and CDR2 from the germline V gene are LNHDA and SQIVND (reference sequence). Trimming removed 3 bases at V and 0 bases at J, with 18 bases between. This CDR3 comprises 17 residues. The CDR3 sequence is CASSILGAGGSSYEQYF. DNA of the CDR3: TGTGCCAGTAGTATTTTGGGGGCCGGGGGGAGCTCCTACGAGCAGTACTTC. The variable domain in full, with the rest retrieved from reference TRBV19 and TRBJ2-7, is DGGITQSPKYLFRKEGQNVTLSCEQNLNHDAMYWYRQDPGQGLRLIYYSQIVNDFQKGDIAEGYSVSREKKESFPLTVTSAQKNPTAFYLCASSILGAGGSSYEQYFGPGTRLTVT.

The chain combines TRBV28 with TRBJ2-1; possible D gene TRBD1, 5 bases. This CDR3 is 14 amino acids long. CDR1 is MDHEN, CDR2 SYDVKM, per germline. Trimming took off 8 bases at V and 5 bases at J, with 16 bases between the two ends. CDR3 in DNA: TGTGCCAGCCTGTCCAGGGCGGTCCACAATGAGCAGTTCTTC. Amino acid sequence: CASLSRAVHNEQFF.

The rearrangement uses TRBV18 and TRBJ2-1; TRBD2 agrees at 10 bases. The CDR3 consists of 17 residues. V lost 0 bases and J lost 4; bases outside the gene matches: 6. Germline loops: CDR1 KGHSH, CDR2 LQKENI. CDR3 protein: CASSPPSSGGYYNEQFF. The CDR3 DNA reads TGTGCCAGCTCACCACCGTCTAGCGGGGGCTATTACAATGAGCAGTTCTTC.

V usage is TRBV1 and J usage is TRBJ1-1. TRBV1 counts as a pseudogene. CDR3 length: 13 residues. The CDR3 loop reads CTSSKLEGTEAFF. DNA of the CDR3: TGCACCAGCAGTAAATTAGAGGGTACCGAAGCTTTCTTT.

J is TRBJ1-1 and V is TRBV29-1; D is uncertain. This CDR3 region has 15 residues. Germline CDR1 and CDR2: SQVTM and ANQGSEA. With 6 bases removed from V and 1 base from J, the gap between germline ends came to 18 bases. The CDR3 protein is CSVLPSLGGNTEAFF. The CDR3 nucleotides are TGCAGCGTCTTGCCCTCGCTCGGAGGGAACACTGAAGCTTTCTTT.

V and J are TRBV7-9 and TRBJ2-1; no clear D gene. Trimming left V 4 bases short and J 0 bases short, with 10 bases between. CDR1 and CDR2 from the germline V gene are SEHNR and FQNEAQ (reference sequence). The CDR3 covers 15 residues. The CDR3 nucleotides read TGTGCCAGCAGCTCCAAGGAGAGCTCCTACAATGAGCAGTTCTTC. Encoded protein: CASSSKESSYNEQFF.

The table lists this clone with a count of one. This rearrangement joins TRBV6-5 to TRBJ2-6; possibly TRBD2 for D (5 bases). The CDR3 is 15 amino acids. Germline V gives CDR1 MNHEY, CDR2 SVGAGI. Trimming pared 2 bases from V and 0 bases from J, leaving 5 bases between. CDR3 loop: CASSYRDSGANVLTF. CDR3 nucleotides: TGTGCCAGCAGTTACCGGGACTCTGGGGCCAACGTCCTGACTTTC.

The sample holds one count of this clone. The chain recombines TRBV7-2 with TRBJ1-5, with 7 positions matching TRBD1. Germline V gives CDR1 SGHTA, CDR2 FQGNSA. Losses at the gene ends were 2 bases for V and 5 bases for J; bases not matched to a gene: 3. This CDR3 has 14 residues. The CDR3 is CASSLTGVDQPQHF. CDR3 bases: TGTGCCAGCAGCTTAACAGGGGTAGATCAGCCCCAGCATTTT.

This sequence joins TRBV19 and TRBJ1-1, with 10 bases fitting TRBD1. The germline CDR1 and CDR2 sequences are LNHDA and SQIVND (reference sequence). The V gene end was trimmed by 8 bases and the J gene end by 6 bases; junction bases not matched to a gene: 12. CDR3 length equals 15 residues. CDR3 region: CASQLHRDRGPEAFF. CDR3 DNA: TGTGCCAGTCAACTCCACCGGGACAGGGGTCCTGAAGCTTTCTTT.

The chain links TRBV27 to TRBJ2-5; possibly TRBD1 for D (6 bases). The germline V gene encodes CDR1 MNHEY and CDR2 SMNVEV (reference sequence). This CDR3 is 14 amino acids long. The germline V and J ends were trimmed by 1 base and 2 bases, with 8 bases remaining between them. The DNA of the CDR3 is TGTGCCAGCAGTTTATACAGGGCACAAGAGACCCAGTACTTC. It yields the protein CASSLYRAQETQYF.

CDR3: CASRGLQGAGETQYF. The CDR3 region has the DNA TGTGCCAGCAGAGGACTTCAGGGGGCGGGGGAGACCCAGTACTTC. This rearrangement joins TRBV27 to TRBJ2-5, with TRBD1 matching 8 bases. V gave up 6 bases and J gave up 5 bases; unmatched junction bases: 11. CDR3 length: 15 amino acids. The germline V gene has CDR1 MNHEY and CDR2 SMNVEV (reference sequence).

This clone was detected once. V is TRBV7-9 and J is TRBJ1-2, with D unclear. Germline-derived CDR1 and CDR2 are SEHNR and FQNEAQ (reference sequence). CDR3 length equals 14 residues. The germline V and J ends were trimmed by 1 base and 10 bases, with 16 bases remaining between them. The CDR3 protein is CASSLGGTAEDYTF. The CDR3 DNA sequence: TGTGCCAGCAGCTTAGGTGGAACGGCGGAGGACTACACCTTC.